The 24 T cell receptor beta chains listed next were all sequenced from one sample in a study of OX40 agonist ivuxolimab in advanced cancers. Libraries were prepared by immunoSEQ multiplex PCR; TCRdb keeps only in-frame clonotypes and omits some of them. The repertoire holds 30,000 to 35,000 clones, with around four fifths as singletons. This specimen was CD4+ or CD8+ T cells sorted from blood, taken in a trial of the OX40 agonist ivuxolimab. Source of these receptors: an adult with an advanced solid tumor such as melanoma, head and neck, liver or kidney cancer.

This rearrangement joins TRBV30 to TRBJ2-5; perhaps TRBD2 as D (5 bases). The CDR3 runs to 13 residues. The V end lost 3 bases, the J end lost 5 bases, and 13 bases lay between the germline ends. The germline V gene encodes CDR1 GTSNPN and CDR2 SVGIG (reference sequence). The CDR3 region is CAWRASSLETQYF. The DNA of the CDR3 is TGTGCCTGGAGGGCGTCTAGCTTGGAGACCCAGTACTTC.

The chain's CDR3 is CASSADRGGIETQYF. In DNA form, the CDR3 reads TGTGCCAGCAGTGCCGACCGGGGTGGTATAGAGACCCAGTACTTC. The chain is built from TRBV6-4 and TRBJ2-5; D may be TRBD2 (5 bases). The V and J ends lost 4 bases and 4 bases respectively, with 16 bases between them. CDR3 length: 15 amino acids. Per the germline V gene, CDR1 is MRHNA and CDR2 is SNTAGT.

This rearrangement joins TRBV11-2 to TRBJ2-5; 8 nucleotides line up with TRBD1. Germline values: CDR1 SGHAT, CDR2 FQNNGV. This CDR3 is 13 amino acids long. The V segment lost 5 bases and the J segment 5 bases; nucleotides outside the gene matches: 4. The CDR3 protein is CASSQWTGETQYF. The CDR3 nucleotides read TGTGCCAGCAGCCAGTGGACAGGGGAGACCCAGTACTTC.

The chain links TRBV9 to TRBJ1-1; D possibly corresponds to TRBD1 (5 bases). The CDR3 spans 13 residues. The germline gives CDR1 SGDLS, CDR2 YYNGEE. Trimming took off 0 bases at V and 4 bases at J, with 7 bases between the two ends. The CDR3 region is CASSVGGSTEAFF. In DNA, the CDR3 is TGTGCCAGCAGCGTAGGGGGGAGCACTGAAGCTTTCTTT.

This chain uses TRBV7-9 with TRBJ2-1; D not certain. Germline V gene sequence: CDR1 SEHNR, CDR2 FQNEAQ (reference sequence). CDR3 length: 11 residues. V was shortened by 4 bases and J by 6 bases, with 4 bases between the two germline ends. CDR3 in DNA: TGTGCCAGCAGCTGGGGCAATGAGCAGTTCTTC. Residues: CASSWGNEQFF.

The V and J genes are TRBV30 and TRBJ2-3; unclear D gene. CDR1 GTSNPN and CDR2 SVGIG come from the germline V gene (reference sequence). The V gene lost 6 bases and the J gene lost 0 bases, with 16 bases spanning the gap. The CDR3 totals 15 residues. CDR3 region: CACAPDFSSTDTQYF. In DNA form, the CDR3 reads TGTGCCTGTGCGCCCGACTTTTCTAGCACAGATACGCAGTATTTT.

This chain connects TRBV25-1 to TRBJ1-6, with D unresolved. The CDR3 loop spans 14 amino acids. V was pared by 8 bases and J by 7 bases, with 15 bases between. Per the germline V gene, CDR1 is MGHDK and CDR2 is SYGVNS. This CDR3 is CASSRPVPNSPLHF. CDR3 in DNA: TGTGCCAGCTCTAGGCCCGTCCCAAATTCACCCCTCCACTTT.

J is TRBJ1-4 and V is TRBV6-5, with a weak D call TRBD1 (5 bases). V dropped 2 bases and J dropped 7 bases, with 11 bases sitting between them. Germline V lookup: CDR1 MNHEY, CDR2 SVGAGI. This CDR3 comprises 14 residues. CDR3 DNA sequence: TGTGCCAGCAGTTACGGTGGTGGGGCTGAAAAACTGTTTTTT. As protein: CASSYGGGAEKLFF.

The J gene is TRBJ1-1, the V gene TRBV28; D ambiguous. Germline assignment: CDR1 MDHEN and CDR2 SYDVKM. The CDR3 covers 15 residues. With 2 bases removed from V and 3 bases from J, the gap between germline ends came to 13 bases. In DNA form, the CDR3 reads TGTGCCAGCAGTTTAAGAGGGCTTGTAGACACTGAAGCTTTCTTT. As protein: CASSLRGLVDTEAFF.

The V call is TRBV19, the J call TRBJ1-2, with D perhaps TRBD1 (6 bases). The length of the CDR3 is 14 residues. Looked up from germline, CDR1 is LNHDA and CDR2 is SQIVND (reference sequence). V was pared by 3 bases and J by 1 base, with 9 bases between. CDR3 sequence (DNA): TGTGCCAGTAGTATGGGGACAATTAACTATGGCTACACCTTC. It yields the protein CASSMGTINYGYTF. Based on the CDR3 plus reference TRBV19 and TRBJ1-2, the full variable domain is DGGITQSPKYLFRKEGQNVTLSCEQNLNHDAMYWYRQDPGQGLRLIYYSQIVNDFQKGDIAEGYSVSREKKESFPLTVTSAQKNPTAFYLCASSMGTINYGYTFGSGTRLTVV.

The rearrangement joins TRBV4-2 to TRBJ1-2, with D perhaps TRBD1 (5 bases). Trimming left V 4 bases short and J 4 bases short, with 13 bases between. The CDR3 runs 14 residues. The germline CDR1 and CDR2 sequences are LGHNA and YNFKEQ. DNA for the CDR3: TGTGCCAGCAGCCCGCCGACAGAAGCCTATGGCTACACCTTC. This sequence encodes CASSPPTEAYGYTF.

This chain links TRBV7-6 with TRBJ1-2; the D is unclear. V lost 1 base and J lost 8, with 14 bases in between. Germline V gene sequence: CDR1 SGHVS, CDR2 FNYEAQ. The CDR3 contains 14 residues. The CDR3 spells CASSLDGQPQGYTF. The CDR3 DNA follows: TGTGCCAGCAGCTTAGATGGGCAGCCCCAAGGCTACACCTTC.

V is TRBV9 and J is TRBJ1-6; D ambiguous. Germline V gene data show CDR1 as SGDLS and CDR2 as YYNGEE. V lost 0 bases to trimming and J lost 4 bases, with 8 bases between them. The CDR3 covers 15 residues. Here the CDR3 reads CASSVGGGYNSPLHF. The CDR3 DNA follows: TGTGCCAGCAGCGTAGGGGGAGGGTATAATTCACCCCTCCACTTT.

The rearrangement uses TRBV11-2 and TRBJ2-5; 11 bases fit TRBD2. CDR1 is SGHAT, CDR2 FQNNGV, per germline. V trimming: 1 base; J trimming: 2 bases; junction bases outside the gene matches: 6. The CDR3 extends over 17 amino acids. This CDR3 reads CASSLAPGLAAQETQYF. The CDR3 coding sequence is TGTGCCAGCAGCTTAGCGCCGGGACTAGCGGCTCAAGAGACCCAGTACTTC.

The chain is built from TRBV9 and TRBJ1-3; D gene unclear. Germline CDR1 reads SGDLS; CDR2 reads YYNGEE. This CDR3 comprises 12 residues. V was pared by 1 base and J by 1 base, with 0 bases between. In DNA, the CDR3 is TGTGCCAGCAGCGTATCTGGAAACACCATATATTTT. Its translation is CASSVSGNTIYF.

The chain uses TRBV5-4 and TRBJ2-7; perhaps TRBD2 as D (6 bases). Germline V gene data show CDR1 as SGHNT and CDR2 as YYREEE (reference sequence). The CDR3 runs to 14 residues. V lost 4 bases to trimming and J lost 10 bases, with 21 bases between them. CDR3 protein: CASSPPGDYGEQYF. DNA for the CDR3: TGTGCCAGCAGCCCACCGGGGGATTATGGAGAACAGTACTTC.

The chain is built from TRBV11-3 and TRBJ2-1; 7 positions agree with TRBD2. V was clipped by 0 bases and J by 5 bases; unmatched bases: 7. Germline values: CDR1 SGHNT, CDR2 YENEEA. The CDR3 contains 16 residues. The CDR3 spells CASSLDVFAGDNEQFF. CDR3 in DNA: TGTGCCAGCAGCTTAGATGTTTTCGCGGGGGACAATGAGCAGTTCTTC.

By sample fraction, this clone is medium-sized (0.01 to 0.1%). The chain couples TRBV4-3 to TRBJ2-4; D call uncertain. V lost 5 bases, J lost 15 bases, and 8 bases lay in between. Germline values: CDR1 LGHNA, CDR2 YSLEER. The CDR3 sequence is 9 residues long. CDR3 DNA sequence: TGCGCCAGCAGCGGGCCAAGGTACTTC. Amino acids: CASSGPRYF.

The chain couples TRBV4-1 to TRBJ1-1; D gene ambiguous. Trimming shortened V by 4 bases and J by 1 base, and 13 bases separated the two germline ends. CDR1 MGHRA and CDR2 YSYEKL come from the germline V gene. The CDR3 length is 15 residues. CDR3 DNA: TGCGCCAGCAGCCCGTTTATCGGGGAGAACACTGAAGCTTTCTTT. Its protein product is CASSPFIGENTEAFF.

The chain joins TRBV28 to TRBJ1-2; TRBD1 agrees at 7 bases. V trimming: 6 bases; J trimming: 2 bases; junction bases outside the gene matches: 9. The CDR3 runs to 15 residues. Per the germline V gene, CDR1 is MDHEN and CDR2 is SYDVKM. CDR3 protein: CASSPLDRANYGYTF. The CDR3 region has the DNA TGTGCCAGCAGCCCCTTAGACAGGGCGAACTATGGCTACACCTTC.

V is TRBV27 and J is TRBJ2-2; TRBD1 or TRBD2 may be the D gene (6 bases each). CDR1 and CDR2 from the germline V gene are MNHEY and SMNVEV (reference sequence). The CDR3 spans 16 residues. V lost 0 bases, J lost 5 bases, and 13 bases lay in between. The CDR3 loop reads CASSLSGGLGTGELFF. DNA for the CDR3: TGTGCCAGCAGTTTATCGGGGGGCCTTGGAACCGGGGAGCTGTTTTTT.

CDR3: CASSSLAEQETQYF. CDR3 nucleotides: TGTGCCAGCAGTTCACTAGCAGAACAAGAGACCCAGTACTTC. The chain has TRBV27 and TRBJ2-5, with a possible D match to TRBD2 (6 bases). V lost 4 bases to trimming and J lost 2 bases, with 11 bases between them. This CDR3 comprises 14 residues. CDR1 is MNHEY, CDR2 SMNVEV, per germline (reference sequence).

The chain recombines TRBV6-6 with TRBJ1-1, with D unclear. Germline V gene data show CDR1 as MNHNY and CDR2 as SVGAGI (reference sequence). This CDR3 is built from 14 residues. The germline V and J ends were trimmed by 5 bases and 0 bases, with 10 bases remaining between them. CDR3 in amino acids: CASSLDGLNTEAFF. DNA for the CDR3: TGTGCCAGCAGTCTCGACGGACTGAACACTGAAGCTTTCTTT.

The rearrangement joins TRBV27 to TRBJ2-7; D gene unclear. V lost 3 bases and J lost 0, with 6 bases in between. Germline V gene lookup returns CDR1 MNHEY and CDR2 SMNVEV (reference sequence). This CDR3 contains 13 residues. Here the CDR3 reads CASSFDFSYEQYF. CDR3 DNA: TGTGCCAGCAGTTTCGACTTCTCCTACGAGCAGTACTTC.